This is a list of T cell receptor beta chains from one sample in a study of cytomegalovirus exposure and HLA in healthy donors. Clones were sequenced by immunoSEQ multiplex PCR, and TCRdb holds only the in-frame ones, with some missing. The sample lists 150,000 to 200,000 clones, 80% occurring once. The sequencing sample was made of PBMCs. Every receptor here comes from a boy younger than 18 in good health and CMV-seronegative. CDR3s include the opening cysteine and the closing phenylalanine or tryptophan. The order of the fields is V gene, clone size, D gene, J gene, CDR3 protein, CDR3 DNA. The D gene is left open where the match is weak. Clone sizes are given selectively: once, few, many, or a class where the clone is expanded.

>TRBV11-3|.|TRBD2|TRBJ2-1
CASSSRTSGVLPNEQFF
TGTGCCAGCAGCTCACGAACTAGCGGGGTTTTACCTAATGAGCAGTTCTTC
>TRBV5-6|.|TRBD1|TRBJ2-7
CASSLDRGLRSSYEQYF
TGTGCCAGCAGCCTTGACAGGGGGCTAAGGAGCTCCTACGAGCAGTACTTC
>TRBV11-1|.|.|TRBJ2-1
CASSLVLAISYNEQFF
TGTGCCAGCAGCTTAGTACTAGCAATTTCCTACAATGAGCAGTTCTTC
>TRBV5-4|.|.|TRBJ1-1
CASSLTSTEAFF
TGTGCCAGCAGCTTGACAAGCACTGAAGCTTTCTTT
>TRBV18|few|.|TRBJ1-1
CASSTYSTEAFF
TGTGCCAGCTCAACCTACTCTACTGAAGCTTTCTTT
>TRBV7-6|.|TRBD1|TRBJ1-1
CASSPMSGGRTEAFF
TGTGCCAGCAGCCCGATGTCAGGGGGGAGAACTGAAGCTTTCTTT
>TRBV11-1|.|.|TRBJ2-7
CASSLARRTSYEQYF
TGTGCCAGCAGCTTAGCCCGACGGACTTCCTACGAGCAGTACTTC
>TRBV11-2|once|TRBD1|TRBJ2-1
CASSWGQEYNEQFF
TGTGCCAGCAGCTGGGGACAGGAATACAATGAGCAGTTCTTC
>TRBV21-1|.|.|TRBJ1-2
CASSKALGRGYGYTF
TGTGCCAGCAGCAAAGCGCTTGGCAGGGGGTATGGCTACACCTTC
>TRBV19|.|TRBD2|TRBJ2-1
CASLPTSDHYNEQFF
TGTGCCAGCTTACCAACTAGCGACCATTACAATGAGCAGTTCTTC
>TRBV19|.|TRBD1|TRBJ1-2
CASSIVETGGYGYTF
TGTGCCAGTAGTATAGTGGAGACAGGGGGGTATGGCTACACCTTC
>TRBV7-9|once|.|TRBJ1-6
CASSFSPPILASYNSPLHF
TGTGCCAGCAGCTTCTCTCCCCCTATTCTAGCCTCCTATAATTCACCCCTCCACTTT
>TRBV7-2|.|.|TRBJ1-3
CASSLAHSSGNTIYF
TGTGCCAGCAGCTTAGCACACAGCTCTGGAAACACCATATATTTT
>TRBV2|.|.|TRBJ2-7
CASSEGGTISYEQYF
TGTGCCAGCAGTGAAGGAGGCACGATCTCCTACGAGCAGTACTTC
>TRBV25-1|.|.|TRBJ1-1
CASSELRFSTTEAFF
TGTGCCAGCAGTGAACTCAGATTCTCCACCACTGAAGCTTTCTTT
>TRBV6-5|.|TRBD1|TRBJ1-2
CASSYSTGAYGYTF
TGTGCCAGCAGTTACAGTACAGGGGCCTATGGCTACACCTTC
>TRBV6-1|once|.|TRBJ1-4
CASSDGGRTEKLFF
TGTGCCAGCAGTGACGGAGGGCGGACTGAAAAACTGTTTTTT
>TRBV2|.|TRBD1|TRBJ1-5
CASRGTGGNQPQHF
TGTGCCAGCAGAGGGACAGGGGGCAATCAGCCCCAGCATTTT
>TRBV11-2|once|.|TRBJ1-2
CASSPGQYRYGYTF
TGTGCCAGCAGCCCCGGACAGTATCGGTATGGCTACACCTTC
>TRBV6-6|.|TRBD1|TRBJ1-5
CASSSIDRGGNQPQHF
TGTGCCAGCAGTTCCATTGACAGGGGGGGCAATCAGCCCCAGCATTTT
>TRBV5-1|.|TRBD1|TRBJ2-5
CASSGTVQETQYF
TGCGCCAGCAGTGGGACAGTCCAAGAGACCCAGTACTTC
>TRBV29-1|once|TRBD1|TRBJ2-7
CSVASDRAYEQYF
TGCAGCGTTGCCTCGGACAGGGCCTACGAGCAGTACTTC
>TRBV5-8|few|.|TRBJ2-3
CASSWNRLPGTQYF
TGTGCCAGCAGCTGGAACCGTCTCCCAGGGACGCAGTATTTT
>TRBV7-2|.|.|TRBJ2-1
CASSLVGADNEQFF
TGTGCCAGCAGCTTAGTTGGCGCGGACAATGAGCAGTTCTTC
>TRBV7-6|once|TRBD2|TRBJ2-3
CASSLALAGGTDTQYF
TGTGCCAGCAGCTTAGCCCTAGCGGGAGGGACAGATACGCAGTATTTT
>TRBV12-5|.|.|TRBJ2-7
CASVPGIPYEQYF
TGTGCTAGTGTACCAGGGATCCCCTACGAGCAGTACTTC
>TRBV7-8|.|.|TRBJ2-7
CASSWDTLYEQYF
TGTGCCAGCAGCTGGGACACCCTGTACGAGCAGTACTTC
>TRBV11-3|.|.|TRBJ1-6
CASSARDSYNSPLHF
TGTGCCAGCAGCGCCAGGGATAGCTATAATTCACCCCTCCACTTT
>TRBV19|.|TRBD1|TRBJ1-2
CASNDRAGYGYTF
TGTGCCAGTAATGACAGGGCGGGTTATGGCTACACCTTC
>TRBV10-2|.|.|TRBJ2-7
CASNPNLAGIGEQYF
TGCGCCAGCAACCCGAACCTGGCAGGGATCGGCGAGCAGTACTTC
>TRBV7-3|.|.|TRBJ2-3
CASSSQTRIRDTQYF
TGTGCCAGCAGCTCCCAGACTAGGATTAGAGATACGCAGTATTTT
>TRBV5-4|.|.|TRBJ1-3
CASSSDIGNTIYF
TGTGCCAGCAGCTCCGACATTGGAAACACCATATATTTT